This passage covers 21 T cell receptor beta chains from one sample sequenced in a study of T cell responses to AZD1222 COVID-19 vaccine. Sequenced by immunoSEQ multiplex PCR; TCRdb stores in-frame clones only, minus some. The profile covers some 130,000 clones, with around 85% appearing a single time and around 7.9% taken by the ten largest. Sequencing was performed on peripheral blood, taken 28 days after the second dose of the MenACWY control vaccine. These receptors were obtained from an adult who received the MenACWY meningococcal vaccine as a control.

The chain couples TRBV5-4 to TRBJ2-5, with 8 bases aligning to TRBD1. After removal of 4 bases from V and 9 bases from J, the junction contained 14 bases not matched to a gene. Germline V gives CDR1 SGHNT, CDR2 YYREEE (reference sequence). The CDR3 extends over 15 amino acids. CDR3 in amino acids: CASSPLQGGPGAQYF. The CDR3 DNA follows: TGTGCCAGCAGCCCTCTACAGGGGGGACCCGGGGCCCAGTACTTC.

The gene calls are TRBV6-2 or TRBV6-3 and TRBJ2-7; the D gene is possibly TRBD2 (6 bases). Germline loops: CDR1 MNHEY, CDR2 SVGEGT. CDR3 size: 18 residues. With 0 bases removed from V and 1 base from J, the gap between germline ends came to 19 bases. CDR3 sequence: CASSYSMGGADYSYEQYF. Here the CDR3 DNA reads TGTGCCAGCAGTTACTCCATGGGTGGGGCGGACTATTCCTACGAGCAGTACTTC.

This sequence joins TRBV7-2 and TRBJ1-2; 7 bases fit TRBD1. The germline gives CDR1 SGHTA, CDR2 FQGNSA. Trimming took 3 bases from V and 6 from J; bases not matched to a gene: 7. The CDR3 sequence is 14 residues long. The CDR3 sequence is CASSFRRGENGYTF. As DNA, the CDR3 is TGTGCCAGCAGCTTCCGCAGGGGGGAAAATGGCTACACCTTC.

The chain joins TRBV4-2 to TRBJ1-5, with D hard to call. Germline CDR1 and CDR2: LGHNA and YNFKEQ. The CDR3 loop spans 16 amino acids. Trimming removed 1 base at V and 1 base at J, with 11 bases between. The CDR3, as DNA: TGTGCCAGCAGCCAAGCGACTACCTGGAGCAATCAGCCCCAGCATTTT. It is translated as CASSQATTWSNQPQHF.

The chain has TRBV11-3 and TRBJ2-7; 8 bases map to TRBD1. The CDR3 loop spans 15 amino acids. J gave up 2 bases and V 5 bases, and 8 bases lay outside the gene matches. Looked up from germline, CDR1 is SGHNT and CDR2 is YENEEA. For the CDR3, the DNA is TGTGCCAGCAGCCCCGTCAGGGGGCGCCCCTACGAGCAGTACTTC. Its translation is CASSPVRGRPYEQYF.

The chain recombines TRBV11-2 with TRBJ2-7, with D unresolved. This CDR3 contains 12 residues. V was clipped by 5 bases and J by 6 bases, with 11 bases between them. CDR1 is SGHAT, CDR2 FQNNGV, per germline. This CDR3 reads CASSAGSAEQYF. For the CDR3, the DNA is TGTGCCAGCAGCGCCGGATCCGCCGAGCAGTACTTC.

The V gene is TRBV30, the J gene TRBJ2-7; the D is unclear. V dropped 4 bases and J dropped 4 bases, with 11 bases sitting between them. CDR1 is GTSNPN, CDR2 SVGIG, per germline (reference sequence). The CDR3 runs 12 residues. CDR3 coding DNA: TGTGCCTGGAACACAGCCCATTACGAGCAGTACTTC. Encoded protein: CAWNTAHYEQYF.

CDR3 sequence reads: CASRRNRDTEAFF. The DNA of the CDR3 is TGTGCCAGCAGGCGGAACAGGGACACTGAAGCTTTCTTT. The rearrangement links TRBV6-6 to TRBJ1-1, with D perhaps matching TRBD1 (6 bases). Germline assignment: CDR1 MNHNY and CDR2 SVGAGI (reference sequence). CDR3 length: 13 amino acids. V dropped 6 bases and J dropped 3 bases, with 11 bases sitting between them.

V gene TRBV4-1 combines with J gene TRBJ1-6; 8 bases agree with TRBD1. Germline V gene data show CDR1 as MGHRA and CDR2 as YSYEKL. This CDR3 is 16 amino acids long. The V segment lost 5 bases and the J segment 10 bases; nucleotides outside the gene matches: 13. The CDR3 sequence is CASSDKQGAGGSPLHF. The CDR3 nucleotides are TGCGCCAGCAGCGACAAGCAGGGGGCAGGAGGGTCACCCCTCCACTTT.

The chain joins TRBV9 to TRBJ2-1; TRBD1 aligns across 8 bases. The ends lost 6 bases at V and 6 bases at J; junction bases unmatched: 11. This CDR3 has 15 amino acids. Per germline, CDR1 SGDLS and CDR2 YYNGEE. The DNA for the CDR3 is TGTGCCAGCACCGTGGGACAGGCGAGGGGCAATGAGCAGTTCTTC. This translates into CASTVGQARGNEQFF.

The chain recombines TRBV6-5 with TRBJ2-3; D possibly matches TRBD1 or TRBD2 (5 bases each). Looked up from germline, CDR1 is MNHEY and CDR2 is SVGAGI. V was shortened by 2 bases and J by 2 bases, with 11 bases between the two germline ends. The CDR3 consists of 15 residues. CDR3 in amino acids: CASSYGSGPTDTQYF. The CDR3 region has the DNA TGTGCCAGCAGTTACGGGTCGGGACCCACAGATACGCAGTATTTT.

This chain connects TRBV2 to TRBJ2-2; 7 nucleotides agree with TRBD1. This CDR3 has 15 amino acids. V was clipped by 6 bases and J by 0 bases; unmatched bases: 4. The V gene's germline CDR1 is SNHLY and CDR2 FYNNEI. CDR3 bases: TGTGCCAGCAGGAGGACAGGACCGAACACCGGGGAGCTGTTTTTT. Amino acid sequence: CASRRTGPNTGELFF.

This clone showed up just a few times. The gene calls are TRBV6-1 and TRBJ1-2; D is ambiguous. V was clipped by 1 base and J by 4 bases, with 13 bases between them. There are 15 residues in the CDR3. Germline CDR1 MNHNS, CDR2 SASEGT. The CDR3 DNA reads TGTGCCAGCAGTGAAGGCCTCGTCCGACCCTATGGCTACACCTTC. Amino acid sequence: CASSEGLVRPYGYTF.

The chain has TRBV24-1 and TRBJ1-5, with D possibly TRBD1 on 5 matching bases. In germline, CDR1 is KGHDR, CDR2 SFDVKD. This CDR3 is 15 amino acids long. The V gene lost 3 bases and the J gene lost 0 bases, with 8 bases spanning the gap. The CDR3 loop is CATSDGAYSNQPQHF. The CDR3 DNA is TGTGCCACCAGTGATGGGGCATATAGCAATCAGCCCCAGCATTTT.

The chain combines TRBV5-1 with TRBJ1-1; possible D gene TRBD1, 6 bases. Trimming stripped 2 bases from V and 0 bases from J, with 8 bases between. This CDR3 comprises 14 residues. Germline values: CDR1 SGHRS, CDR2 YFSETQ. For the CDR3, the DNA is TGCGCCAGCAGCTTCCGGGACATGAACACTGAAGCTTTCTTT. This gives the protein CASSFRDMNTEAFF.

The chain carries TRBV2 and TRBJ2-3; possible D gene TRBD1, 6 bases. The CDR3 runs to 13 residues. The germline gives CDR1 SNHLY, CDR2 FYNNEI. Trimming removed 6 bases from V and 1 base from J, with 8 bases in between. The CDR3 is CASSRQGTDTQYF. Here the CDR3 DNA reads TGTGCCAGCAGCCGACAGGGCACAGATACGCAGTATTTT. Full variable domain (missing parts from reference TRBV2 and TRBJ2-3): EPEVTQTPSHQVTQMGQEVILRCVPISNHLYFYWYRQILGQKVEFLVSFYNNEISEKSEIFDDQFSVERPDGSNFTLKIRSTKLEDSAMYFCASSRQGTDTQYFGPGTRLTVL.

CDR3 sequence (DNA): TGTGCCAGCAGCCAAGACAGGGTAGTTGGCTACACCTTC. Encoded protein: CASSQDRVVGYTF. This sequence joins TRBV7-3 and TRBJ1-2, with 7 positions matching TRBD1. The CDR3 totals 13 residues. Unmatched junction bases numbered 7, after V lost 5 bases and J lost 7 bases. Looked up from germline, CDR1 is SGHTA and CDR2 is FQGTGA.

The chain couples TRBV7-6 to TRBJ1-1; D unresolved. Germline CDR1 SGHVS, CDR2 FNYEAQ. V was pared by 3 bases and J by 0 bases, with 17 bases between. The CDR3 runs 17 residues. The CDR3 reads CASSFRTGRIMNTEAFF. The CDR3 DNA reads as TGTGCCAGCAGCTTTAGGACGGGGAGGATTATGAACACTGAAGCTTTCTTT.

In this sample, this clone turned up a few times. This sequence joins TRBV19 and TRBJ1-5; D ambiguous. Germline V gene sequence: CDR1 LNHDA, CDR2 SQIVND (reference sequence). The V and J ends lost 7 bases and 0 bases respectively, with 13 bases between them. CDR3 length: 15 amino acids. The CDR3 bases are TGTGCCAGTACCTGGGCAGTCAATAGCAATCAGCCCCAGCATTTT. Protein: CASTWAVNSNQPQHF. Full variable domain (outside the CDR3, taken from reference TRBV19 and TRBJ1-5): DGGITQSPKYLFRKEGQNVTLSCEQNLNHDAMYWYRQDPGQGLRLIYYSQIVNDFQKGDIAEGYSVSREKKESFPLTVTSAQKNPTAFYLCASTWAVNSNQPQHFGDGTRLSIL.

V and J are TRBV3-1 (or the pseudogene TRBV3-2) and TRBJ1-2; D call uncertain. The CDR3 covers 14 residues. The V gene lost 4 bases and the J gene lost 3 bases, with 12 bases spanning the gap. The V gene's germline CDR1 is LGHDT and CDR2 YNNKEL (reference sequence). The CDR3 nucleotides are TGTGCCAGCAGCCGGCCCACCGGCGACTATGGCTACACCTTC. It specifies CASSRPTGDYGYTF.

This chain connects TRBV7-6 to TRBJ2-6; D unresolved. CDR3 length: 13 residues. Germline loops: CDR1 SGHVS, CDR2 FNYEAQ. The V end lost 4 bases, the J end lost 4 bases, and 5 bases lay between the germline ends. The CDR3 bases are TGTGCCAGCAGCTCCGAGGGGGCCAACGTCCTGACTTTC. It encodes CASSSEGANVLTF.